This is a list of T cell receptor beta chains from one sample in a study of regulatory T cells in long-lasting Graves disease. MiXCR, run by TCRdb on the multiplex PCR reads, gives a single entry per CDR3 protein. The repertoire has approximately 690,000 distinct CDR3 sequences, 25% to 35% of them found once; the top ten carry about 40%. The material was peripheral blood mononuclear cells (PBMCs), obtained when the disease was refractory, from a patient treated with antithyroid drugs. The receptors originated from a female donor with Graves disease. Both conserved end residues are part of each CDR3. A D gene is named only where the DNA matches it firmly. Some rows mark clone size as missing; the rest say once, few, many or name a class of expanded clone.

d_call cdr3_length j_call v_call clone_size cdr3_nt cdr3_aa
NA 15 TRBJ1-5 TRBV20-1 NA TGCAGTGCCGGCCGTGGAGGAGGTAGCAATCAGCCCCAGCATTTT CSAGRGGGSNQPQHF
NA 16 TRBJ1-5 TRBV27 NA TGTGCCAGCAGCCCCACTCGCTGCGGTAGCAATCAGCCCCAGCATTTT CASSPTRCGSNQPQHF
NA 15 TRBJ1-1 TRBV5-1 NA TGCGCCAGCAGCACCAAACAGGGAGGCTCCACTGAAGCTTTCTTT CASSTKQGGSTEAFF
NA 14 TRBJ1-5 TRBV6-9 NA TGTGCCAGCAGTTCGACATATAGCAGTCAGCCCCAGCATTTT CASSSTYSSQPQHF
NA 15 TRBJ1-4 TRBV18 NA TGTGCCAGCTCAAGGGAAAGGGTGACTAATGAAAAACTGTTTTTT CASSRERVTNEKLFF
NA 13 TRBJ1-1 TRBV29-1 NA TGCAGCGCCGAGACAGCCATGAACACTGAAGCTTTCTTT CSAETAMNTEAFF
NA 14 TRBJ2-7 TRBV11-2 few TGTGCCAGCAGCCCCCGGACTGGGAGGTTGGAGCAGTACTTC CASSPRTGRLEQYF
NA 15 TRBJ1-4 TRBV5-1 few TGCGCCAGCAGGTCTAACACGGCAAAGGGTGAAAAACTGTTTTTT CASRSNTAKGEKLFF
TRBD2 16 TRBJ2-3 TRBV2 NA TGTGCCAGCAGAGCCATAGCGGGAGTTAGCACAGATACGCAGTATTTT CASRAIAGVSTDTQYF
TRBD2 17 TRBJ2-3 TRBV20-1 few TGCAGTGCTAGAGGACCGGGACTAGCGGGAGTGGGGGATACGCAGTATTTT CSARGPGLAGVGDTQYF
NA 16 TRBJ2-7 TRBV20-1 few TGCAGTGCTAGAGTAACTGGGGCGGACAGCCACTACGAGCAGTACTTC CSARVTGADSHYEQYF
NA 15 TRBJ1-1 TRBV27 few TGTGCCAGCTCCCAAATGAGCGACATGAACACTGAAGCTTTCTTT CASSQMSDMNTEAFF
TRBD1 13 TRBJ2-7 TRBV30 few TGTGCCTGGACCAGGGGGTTCTCCTACGAGCAGTACTTC CAWTRGFSYEQYF
TRBD1 15 TRBJ1-1 TRBV6-2/TRBV6-3 many TGTGCCAGCAGTTGGAACAGGGGAGTGAACACTGAAGCTTTCTTT CASSWNRGVNTEAFF
NA 15 TRBJ1-5 TRBV9 few TGTGCCAGCAGCGTAGATGAGGGGGTAAATCAGCCCCAGCATTTT CASSVDEGVNQPQHF